The 24 T cell receptor beta chains below were found in one sample sequenced in a study of CD8 T cells in Susac syndrome (dated by TCRdb to between 2018 and 2021). Receptor amplification or capture employed the immunoSEQ multiplex PCR assay. RNA was extracted with the RNeasy kit and about 0.5 to 1 ug was reverse transcribed using random hexamers. TCRdb passed the public sequencing reads through fastp at Q25 and MiXCR, retaining productive beta sequences. Every entry covers one CDR3 protein and lists the most common genes and DNA from its rows. A total of around 190,000 distinct CDR3 sequences appear in this sample, 90% to 95% of them only once. The top ten clones comprise roughly 0.1% of the sample. The specimen was CD4+ T cells from PBMCs. Source of these receptors: a human donor in good health.

The CDR3 loop reads CASRNRETEAFF. DNA of the CDR3: TGTGCCAGCAGAAACAGGGAAACTGAAGCTTTCTTT. The chain has TRBV3-1 and TRBJ1-1; possible D gene TRBD1, 6 bases. V dropped 6 bases and J dropped 5 bases, with 10 bases sitting between them. CDR1 is LGHDT and CDR2 is YNNKEL in the germline V gene (reference sequence). The CDR3 runs to 12 residues.

The chain couples TRBV2 to TRBJ2-2; 10 bases align to TRBD2. With 4 bases clipped from V and 1 base from J, the junction kept 0 bases outside the gene matches. The germline V gene has CDR1 SNHLY and CDR2 FYNNEI. This CDR3 is built from 15 residues. The CDR3 DNA sequence: TGTGCCAGCAGTGGGACTAGCGGGAACACCGGGGAGCTGTTTTTT. Translated: CASSGTSGNTGELFF.

The J gene is TRBJ2-7, the V gene TRBV6-5, with D perhaps being TRBD1 or TRBD2 (6 bases each). From germline, CDR1 is MNHEY and CDR2 SVGAGI. CDR3 size: 15 residues. Deletions cut 2 bases from V and 1 base from J, with 12 bases between. Here the CDR3 reads CASSYGGGQSYEQYV. In nucleotides, the CDR3 is TGTGCCAGCAGTTACGGAGGGGGGCAGTCCTACGAGCAGTACGTC.

The chain is built from TRBV2 and TRBJ2-1; 9 nucleotides match TRBD1. Germline V CDR1 and CDR2: SNHLY, FYNNEI. The CDR3 totals 13 residues. V gave up 6 bases and J gave up 6 bases; unmatched junction bases: 3. The CDR3 DNA reads TGTGCCAGCAGGGGACAGGGAGGCAATGAGCAGTTCTTC. It codes for CASRGQGGNEQFF.

The CDR3 DNA sequence: TGTGCCAGCAACAGGGATCTGGAGGCAGATACGCAGTATTTT. Translating it yields CASNRDLEADTQYF. V gene TRBV2 combines with J gene TRBJ2-3; a possible D gene is TRBD1 (6 bases). The V and J ends lost 7 bases and 4 bases respectively, with 15 bases between them. The CDR3 length is 14 residues. Germline V gene data show CDR1 as SNHLY and CDR2 as FYNNEI.

This chain joins TRBV4-1 and TRBJ1-2; no definite D call. CDR1 and CDR2 from the germline V gene are MGHRA and YSYEKL. V was clipped by 1 base and J by 4 bases, with 13 bases between them. The CDR3 loop spans 15 amino acids. The CDR3 region has the DNA TGCGCCAGCAGCCAAGGACCAACGGTTGGCTATGGCTACACCTTC. Residues: CASSQGPTVGYGYTF.

This chain connects TRBV10-3 to TRBJ1-5, with D perhaps TRBD1 (6 bases). V gave up 11 bases and J gave up 4 bases, with 18 bases separating them. The length of the CDR3 is 14 residues. The V gene's germline CDR1 is ENHRY and CDR2 SYGVKD. The CDR3 nucleotides read TGTGCCGTCTCAATGGCAGGGGAGAATCAGCCCCAGCATTTT. Protein sequence: CAVSMAGENQPQHF.

V is TRBV20-1 and J is TRBJ2-7, with 7 bases aligning to TRBD2. V was pared by 3 bases and J by 2 bases, with 1 base of the junction left unmatched. CDR1 DFQATT and CDR2 SNEGSKA come from the germline V gene (reference sequence). This CDR3 spans 12 amino acids. The CDR3 loop reads CSASGRTYEQYV. The CDR3 DNA sequence: TGCAGTGCTAGCGGGAGGACCTACGAGCAGTACGTC.

The CDR3 DNA is TGTGCCATCACTAGCACAGATACGCAGTATTTT. It encodes CAITSTDTQYF. The chain recombines TRBV10-3 with TRBJ2-3; no reliable D call. Germline CDR1 is ENHRY and CDR2 is SYGVKD. The V end lost 7 bases, the J end lost 0 bases, and 2 bases lay between the germline ends. The CDR3 length is 11 residues.

The CDR3 nucleotides read TGTGCCAGCAGTGAGCCCACGGAGAACTATGGCTACACCTTC. This codes for CASSEPTENYGYTF. The V call is TRBV27, the J call TRBJ1-2, with no clear D. Trimming shortened V by 5 bases and J by 2 bases, and 12 bases separated the two germline ends. The CDR3 runs to 14 residues. The germline gives CDR1 MNHEY, CDR2 SMNVEV (reference sequence).

The V gene is TRBV24-1, the J gene TRBJ2-1, with D perhaps TRBD1 (6 bases). Germline V gene sequence: CDR1 KGHDR, CDR2 SFDVKD. V lost 2 bases and J lost 10, with 17 bases in between. CDR3 length: 15 residues. The CDR3 nucleotides are TGTGCCACCAGTGATTCGAGTCTGGGGGCTGACGAGCAGTTCTTC. Its translation: CATSDSSLGADEQFF.

V and J are TRBV29-1 and TRBJ1-4; no definite D call. The CDR3 runs to 10 residues. V lost 7 bases and J lost 8, with 8 bases in between. The germline gives CDR1 SQVTM, CDR2 ANQGSEA. The chain's CDR3 is CSAYSEKLFF. Here the CDR3 DNA reads TGCAGCGCGTACAGCGAAAAACTGTTTTTT.

CDR3: CASSLAYRAVPYEQYF. The CDR3 DNA follows: TGTGCCAGCAGCTTAGCGTATCGCGCAGTGCCCTACGAGCAGTACTTC. This sequence joins TRBV7-9 and TRBJ2-7, with D hard to call. Germline CDR1 and CDR2: SEHNR and FQNEAQ (reference sequence). Deletions cut 0 bases from V and 2 bases from J, with 14 bases between. The CDR3 contains 16 residues.

The chain is built from TRBV19 and TRBJ1-1; no reliable D call. Germline lookup yields CDR1 LNHDA and CDR2 SQIVND (reference sequence). CDR3 length: 12 residues. V was pared by 5 bases and J by 6 bases, with 10 bases between. The CDR3 DNA reads as TGTGCCAGTAGTCGGGCATACCCTGAAGCTTTCTTT. Protein product: CASSRAYPEAFF.

As DNA, the CDR3 is TGTGCCAGCAGCTTAGAGTGGGGCGGGTACGAGCAGTACGTC. It yields the protein CASSLEWGGYEQYV. V is TRBV11-2 and J is TRBJ2-7; TRBD1 or TRBD2 may be the D gene (5 bases each). This CDR3 has 14 residues. The V gene lost 0 bases and the J gene lost 4 bases, with 10 bases spanning the gap. Germline CDR1 is SGHAT and CDR2 is FQNNGV.

The chain combines TRBV23-1 with TRBJ2-7; D is undetermined. TRBV23-1 is recorded as an ORF, its role being uncertain. The CDR3 has 14 residues. The V end was cut by 0 bases, the J end by 3 bases, with 9 bases between. The CDR3 reads CASSQSDGDYEQYF. The CDR3 region has the DNA TGCGCCAGCAGTCAATCGGACGGAGACTACGAGCAGTACTTC.

J is TRBJ2-2 and V is TRBV10-3; D gene ambiguous. V lost 8 bases and J 5 bases, leaving 9 bases between the germline ends. The CDR3 spans 12 residues. Germline V gives CDR1 ENHRY, CDR2 SYGVKD. CDR3 region: CAISTVTGELFF. CDR3 sequence (DNA): TGTGCCATCTCCACGGTGACCGGGGAGCTGTTTTTT.

The chain links TRBV10-2 to TRBJ1-2, with unresolved D. CDR1 is WSHSY, CDR2 SAAADI, per germline. The CDR3 sequence is 14 residues long. V was pared by 3 bases and J by 2 bases, with 10 bases between. CDR3 sequence: CASSDPTTNYGYTF. CDR3 sequence (DNA): TGCGCCAGCAGTGACCCGACTACAAACTATGGCTACACCTTC.

This chain uses TRBV14 with TRBJ1-2; D remains unclear. This CDR3 comprises 14 residues. V lost 3 bases and J 7 bases, leaving 15 bases between the germline ends. Germline-derived CDR1 and CDR2 are SGHDN and FVKESK. The CDR3 region is CASSQARGGSGYTF. The CDR3 nucleotides are TGTGCCAGCAGCCAGGCTCGAGGAGGGAGTGGCTACACCTTC.

V and J are TRBV3-1 and TRBJ2-5; D gene unclear. The germline gives CDR1 LGHDT, CDR2 YNNKEL (reference sequence). The CDR3 consists of 14 residues. Trimming took off 1 base at V and 3 bases at J, with 9 bases between the two ends. Here the CDR3 reads CASSQAGNKETQYF. Written as DNA, the CDR3 is TGTGCCAGCAGCCAAGCGGGCAACAAAGAGACCCAGTACTTC.

The rearrangement uses TRBV20-1 and TRBJ2-3, with TRBD1 matching 8 bases. This CDR3 comprises 14 residues. V lost 7 bases to trimming and J lost 3 bases; unmatched junction nucleotides: 9. Germline CDR1 reads DFQATT; CDR2 reads SNEGSKA (reference sequence). The CDR3 DNA is TGCAGTGAACTAGGGCAGGGGGCAACAGATACGCAGTATTTT. Translating it yields CSELGQGATDTQYF.

The sample holds one count of this clonotype. The chain joins TRBV28 to TRBJ1-2, with a tentative D call TRBD1 (5 bases). Between the trimmed V and J ends, which lost 5 bases and 7 bases, there was a span of 17 bases. There are 14 residues in the CDR3. CDR1 is MDHEN and CDR2 is SYDVKM in the germline V gene. CDR3 sequence reads: CASSNVGVNVGYTF. The CDR3 bases are TGTGCCAGCAGTAACGTGGGGGTTAACGTTGGCTACACCTTC.

V is TRBV29-1 and J is TRBJ1-2; D unclear. There are 11 residues in the CDR3. Germline CDR1 SQVTM, CDR2 ANQGSEA. Deletions cut 4 bases from V and 6 bases from J, with 9 bases between. In DNA form, the CDR3 reads TGCAGCGTTGTAGGGCTGGATGGCTACACCTTC. It is translated as CSVVGLDGYTF.

V and J are TRBV29-1 and TRBJ2-2; 7 bases are a match to TRBD1. Germline V lookup: CDR1 SQVTM, CDR2 ANQGSEA. The CDR3 loop spans 13 amino acids. V dropped 6 bases and J dropped 7; count of bases not matched to a gene: 8. CDR3 region: CSVDRDGFGELFF. The CDR3 DNA is TGCAGCGTAGACAGGGATGGATTCGGGGAGCTGTTTTTT.